A single TCR beta chain is shown here with its context. The repertoire was sequenced with immunoSEQ multiplex PCR; TCRdb's copy has only in-frame clones and lacks some. Of about 75,000 clones in the sample, around nine tenths were seen once. Pooling was applied to second doses at about 4 or about 12 weeks. The data belong to a study of T cell responses to AZD1222 COVID-19 vaccine. The material was peripheral blood, obtained 28 days after the second AZD1222 dose. This clonotype was obtained from an adult who received the AZD1222 COVID-19 vaccine.

CDR3 protein: CASSQDYGTGGGEQFF. CDR3 in DNA: TGCGCCAGCAGCCAAGATTATGGGACAGGGGGCGGTGAGCAGTTCTTC. The rearrangement links TRBV4-3 to TRBJ2-1; 12 nucleotides line up with TRBD1. Germline CDR1 and CDR2: LGHNA and YSLEER. This CDR3 is 16 amino acids long. The V and J ends lost 0 bases and 9 bases, in that order; junction bases with no gene match: 6.